This record looks at one T cell receptor (beta chain) sequence and its context. This record belongs to a study of blood T cell repertoires in COVID-19. Study details: Samples of COVID-19 (acute and convalescent) were obtained from the United States, Italy and Spain.

Original data processing: The assay estimated nucleated cells by amplifying reference gene primers. TCRdb keeps only in-frame clones here, not all; method: immunoSEQ multiplex PCR. The DNA gave D and trimming, while V, J and clone size come from that table. The sample shows fewer than 500,000 clones, 75% to 90% of them seen only once. Sequencing was performed on peripheral blood. The source of this sequence is a woman in her 30s with acute or convalescent COVID-19.

CDR3 sequence: CASSEAGAAWGKNIQYF. The CDR3 bases are TGTGCCAGCAGTGAAGCGGGAGCGGCATGGGGCAAAAACATTCAGTACTTC. This chain links TRBV6-1 with TRBJ2-4; D perhaps matches TRBD2 (5 bases). This CDR3 region has 17 residues. Trimming left V 0 bases short and J 3 bases short, with 15 bases between. Germline CDR1 reads MNHNS; CDR2 reads SASEGT.